This TCR beta chain was recorded in a study of blood T cell repertoires in COVID-19. At the level of the study: Italy, Spain and the United States were the sources of the convalescent and acute COVID-19 samples. PBMCs, B-cell-depleted T cells, or T cells provided the cDNA or gDNA that made up the material.

Germline loops: CDR1 MRHNA, CDR2 SNTAGT. This CDR3 region has 13 residues. Trimming removed 0 bases at V and 11 bases at J, with 13 bases between. Authors' processing steps: Estimated nucleated cell counts came from reference gene primer amplification. Profiling relied on immunoSEQ multiplex PCR, and the TCRdb table lists in-frame clones only, not all of them. V, J and clone size are those of that table, while D and trimming were read from the DNA. The sample holds about 240,000 clones, roughly 80% seen once. It was during active infection that Seattle patients were enrolled and then longitudinally followed.

V and J are TRBV6-4 and TRBJ1-1; tentatively, D is TRBD1 (5 bases). Material: peripheral blood. The sequence derives from a woman of 80 years or more with COVID-19, enrolled during active disease. For the CDR3, the DNA is TGTGCCAGCAGTGACTCATTGGGGGGAGCCGCTTTCTTT. It codes for CASSDSLGGAAFF.